Shown below are 18 T cell receptor beta chains from a single sample sequenced in a study of blood T cell repertoires in COVID-19. Only in-frame clones appear in the TCRdb table, and some are missing; sequencing was by immunoSEQ multiplex PCR. The sample includes roughly 360,000 clones, roughly four fifths of them seen just once. The sequencing sample was made of PBMCs or T cells enriched from blood (not recorded which). These receptors were obtained from a woman in her forties or fifties who had recovered from COVID-19.

This chain uses TRBV2 with TRBJ1-2; D is possibly TRBD1 (5 bases). Trimming took 6 bases from V and 7 from J, leaving 12 bases between them. CDR1 and CDR2 (germline): SNHLY, FYNNEI. This CDR3 has 12 amino acids. The CDR3 here is CASRGALGGYTF. The CDR3 nucleotides are TGTGCCAGCAGAGGGGCCTTGGGTGGCTACACCTTC. Based on the CDR3 plus reference TRBV2 and TRBJ1-2, the full variable domain is EPEVTQTPSHQVTQMGQEVILRCVPISNHLYFYWYRQILGQKVEFLVSFYNNEISEKSEIFDDQFSVERPDGSNFTLKIRSTKLEDSAMYFCASRGALGGYTFGSGTRLTVV.

There are a few counts of this clone. The CDR3 region is CASSPTGRAFF. The CDR3 DNA is TGTGCCAGCAGCCCGACAGGGAGAGCTTTCTTT. The chain has TRBV7-2 and TRBJ1-1; 7 bases agree with TRBD1. Per the germline V gene, CDR1 is SGHTA and CDR2 is FQGNSA. V lost 5 bases to trimming and J lost 10 bases; unmatched junction nucleotides: 4. The CDR3 is 11 amino acids.

The chain recombines TRBV7-9 with TRBJ1-4; D is ambiguous. Germline V gene lookup returns CDR1 SEHNR and CDR2 FQNEAQ (reference sequence). CDR3 length: 16 residues. The ends were cut back, 0 bases at V and 8 bases at J, with 16 bases in the middle. DNA for the CDR3: TGTGCCAGCAGCTTAGCGTTTGGATCCCAGAGGGAAAAACTGTTTTTT. Translation gives CASSLAFGSQREKLFF.

The chain is built from TRBV6-4 and TRBJ2-1; a weak D match, TRBD1 (5 bases). The CDR3 has 13 residues. Germline V CDR1 and CDR2: MRHNA, SNTAGT. V was trimmed by 0 bases and J by 9 bases, leaving 9 bases between them. The CDR3 DNA reads TGTGCCAGCAGTGACTCCTGGGGCGGTGAGCAGTTCTTC. Encoded protein: CASSDSWGGEQFF.

This chain joins TRBV5-4 and TRBJ2-7, with 9 bases aligning to TRBD1. J was trimmed by 3 bases and V by 0 bases; bases with no gene match: 7. CDR1 and CDR2 (germline): SGHNT, YYREEE (reference sequence). The CDR3 loop spans 16 amino acids. CDR3: CASSLGGPTGGYEQYF. The CDR3, as DNA: TGTGCCAGCAGCTTGGGGGGGCCGACAGGGGGCTACGAGCAGTACTTC.

This chain uses TRBV4-1 with TRBJ1-2; D is undetermined. Germline assignment: CDR1 MGHRA and CDR2 YSYEKL. Deletions cut 1 base from V and 2 bases from J, with 8 bases between. This CDR3 region has 14 residues. DNA for the CDR3: TGCGCCAGCAGCCAAGCGGGGATAAACTATGGCTACACCTTC. It is translated as CASSQAGINYGYTF.

This chain connects TRBV21-1 to TRBJ1-2; TRBD1 is taken as the D call from the table, unchecked against the DNA. TRBV21-1 counts as a pseudogene. This CDR3 is built from 12 residues. The CDR3 loop reads CASSDKFYGYTF. In DNA form, the CDR3 reads TGTGCCAGCAGCGACAAATTCTATGGCTACACCTTC.

The chain recombines TRBV11-3 with TRBJ2-1; D remains ambiguous. The germline V gene has CDR1 SGHNT and CDR2 YENEEA. CDR3 length: 15 residues. V shed 0 bases and J shed 7 bases, with 13 bases lying between them. CDR3 bases: TGTGCCAGCAGCTTAGAAGGTAGCAATAGTAATGAGCAGTTCTTC. Amino acid sequence: CASSLEGSNSNEQFF.

The chain has TRBV10-3 and TRBJ1-2, with D possibly being TRBD1 (6 bases). Germline assignment: CDR1 ENHRY and CDR2 SYGVKD. This CDR3 has 12 residues. The V and J ends lost 4 bases and 5 bases respectively, with 8 bases between them. The CDR3 nucleotides are TGTGCCATCAGTGCACAGGGATATGGCTACACCTTC. Translation gives CAISAQGYGYTF.

The chain combines TRBV6-5 with TRBJ1-2; D ambiguous. V lost 5 bases and J 0 bases, leaving 13 bases between the germline ends. CDR3 length equals 15 residues. In germline, CDR1 is MNHEY, CDR2 SVGAGI. DNA of the CDR3: TGTGCCAGCAGTCCTACACCTACTACTAACTATGGCTACACCTTC. It encodes CASSPTPTTNYGYTF.

This clone was observed a few times. The rearrangement uses TRBV7-2 and TRBJ2-1; D perhaps matches TRBD2 (6 bases). CDR1 SGHTA and CDR2 FQGNSA come from the germline V gene. V gave up 3 bases and J gave up 15 bases, with 21 bases separating them. The length of the CDR3 is 14 residues. The CDR3: CASSFNRPGLGGFF. In DNA form, the CDR3 reads TGTGCCAGCAGCTTTAACCGTCCGGGACTCGGGGGGTTCTTC.

For this clone: The sample has other DNA sequences that encode this CDR3 too. The chain couples TRBV19 to TRBJ1-4; a weak D match, TRBD1 (5 bases). With 3 bases removed from V and 0 bases from J, the gap between germline ends came to 8 bases. The CDR3 loop spans 15 amino acids. Germline V gene data show CDR1 as LNHDA and CDR2 as SQIVND (reference sequence). CDR3 DNA: TGTGCCAGTAGTATTTCGGGGGCAACTAATGAAAAACTGTTTTTT. Its translation is CASSISGATNEKLFF. Variable domain in full (rest from reference TRBV19 and TRBJ1-4): DGGITQSPKYLFRKEGQNVTLSCEQNLNHDAMYWYRQDPGQGLRLIYYSQIVNDFQKGDIAEGYSVSREKKESFPLTVTSAQKNPTAFYLCASSISGATNEKLFFGSGTQLSVL.

The chain combines TRBV21-1 with TRBJ1-2. TRBV21-1 is annotated as a pseudogene. This CDR3 has 14 amino acids. The chain's CDR3 is CASSPKGGQDGYTF. The DNA of the CDR3 is TGTGCCAGCAGCCCCAAGGGGGGGCAGGATGGCTACACCTTC.

The V gene is TRBV4-3, the J gene TRBJ1-3, with 8 bases matching TRBD1. The CDR3 has 17 residues. CDR1 and CDR2 (germline): LGHNA, YSLEER. The V gene end was trimmed by 1 base and the J gene end by 2 bases; junction bases not matched to a gene: 7. In DNA form, the CDR3 reads TGCGCCAGCAGCCAAGTCCCGACAGGGGATCCTGGAAACACCATATATTTT. This encodes CASSQVPTGDPGNTIYF.

The chain is built from TRBV14 and TRBJ2-1; 9 positions agree with TRBD1. Germline lookup yields CDR1 SGHDN and CDR2 FVKESK. The CDR3 loop spans 14 amino acids. The ends lost 4 bases at V and 7 bases at J; junction bases unmatched: 5. Here the CDR3 reads CASSRPGQGNEQFF. The DNA for the CDR3 is TGTGCCAGCAGCCGCCCGGGACAGGGAAATGAGCAGTTCTTC.

Comment on this clone: An end of the junction differs from the germline gene, which may be a read error. The chain uses TRBV30 and TRBJ1-2, with D hard to call. Germline V gene sequence: CDR1 GTSNPN, CDR2 SVGIG (reference sequence). The CDR3 has 11 amino acids. DNA of the CDR3: TGTGCCTGGAGTGGGGCTAAGGCGTCGCACTTC. This codes for CAWSGAKASHF.

This sequence joins TRBV7-2 and TRBJ1-1, with a tentative D call TRBD1 (6 bases). This CDR3 contains 14 residues. Germline CDR1 SGHTA, CDR2 FQGNSA. The V and J ends lost 5 bases and 5 bases respectively, with 15 bases between them. Here the CDR3 reads CASSRPPGATEAFF. Here the CDR3 DNA reads TGTGCCAGCAGCCGGCCCCCAGGGGCTACTGAAGCTTTCTTT. Supplemented by reference TRBV7-2 and TRBJ1-1, the full variable domain reads GAGVSQSPSNKVTEKGKDVELRCDPISGHTALYWYRQSLGQGLEFLIYFQGNSAPDKSGLPSDRFSAERTGGSVSTLTIQRTQQEDSAVYLCASSRPPGATEAFFGQGTRLTVV.

The chain employs TRBV12-5 and TRBJ2-2; 11 nucleotides agree with TRBD2. The CDR3 runs to 16 residues. CDR1 and CDR2 from the germline V gene are LGHNT and FRNRAP. The V gene end was trimmed by 6 bases and the J gene end by 1 base; junction bases not matched to a gene: 4. The CDR3 nucleotides are TGTGCTAGTGGCCCTGGGACTAGCGGGAACACCGGGGAGCTGTTTTTT. Amino acids: CASGPGTSGNTGELFF.